The rows below give T cell receptor beta chains drawn from one sample of a study of blood T cell repertoires in COVID-19. Libraries were prepared by immunoSEQ multiplex PCR; TCRdb keeps only in-frame clonotypes and omits some of them. This table holds 350,000 to 450,000 clones, roughly 90% found once. The sample consisted of PBMCs or T cells enriched from blood (not recorded which). These receptors were collected from a woman between 35 and 50 years old who had been exposed to COVID-19. Each CDR3 is given with its conserved first and last residue. Each record gives: J gene, D gene, CDR3 length, clone size, V gene, CDR3 DNA, CDR3 protein. D genes are given only for firm matches. Clone size is not always given. Where it is, it says once, few, many or a class for expanded clones.

J: TRBJ1-1; D: NA; length: 12; size: NA; V: TRBV30; DNA: TGTGCCTGGAGTGGAGTTAACACTGAAGCTTTCTTT; CDR3: CAWSGVNTEAFF
J: TRBJ2-4; D: TRBD2; length: 16; size: NA; V: TRBV5-4; DNA: TGTGCCAGCAGCCCCCCGCCGGGGACTAGCGAATACATTCAGTACTTC; CDR3: CASSPPPGTSEYIQYF
J: TRBJ2-1; D: NA; length: 14; size: NA; V: TRBV9; DNA: TGTGCCAGCAGCGGGGGGCCCCTCTACAATGAGCAGTTCTTC; CDR3: CASSGGPLYNEQFF
J: TRBJ1-1; D: NA; length: 15; size: NA; V: TRBV19; DNA: TGTGCCAGTAGGCCCCCGGGGGGAGGCAGGGTGGAGGCTTTCTTT; CDR3: CASRPPGGGRVEAFF
J: TRBJ2-1; D: NA; length: 14; size: once; V: TRBV24-1; DNA: TGTGCCACCAGTGATCAACTCTCCTACAATGAGCAGTTCTTC; CDR3: CATSDQLSYNEQFF
J: TRBJ2-5; D: NA; length: 14; size: once; V: TRBV27; DNA: TGTGCCAGCAGTTTAAGGGGTCCGTGGGAGACCCAGTACTTC; CDR3: CASSLRGPWETQYF
J: TRBJ1-4; D: TRBD1; length: 16; size: once; V: TRBV4-2; DNA: TGTGCCAGCAGCCAAGTTCGCGGACAGGGTCCCCGAGAACTGTTTTTT; CDR3: CASSQVRGQGPRELFF
J: TRBJ1-1; D: TRBD1; length: 14; size: NA; V: TRBV19; DNA: TGTGCCAGTAGTATCCGGGACAGGGTAACTGAAGCTTTCTTT; CDR3: CASSIRDRVTEAFF
J: TRBJ1-4; D: NA; length: 15; size: NA; V: TRBV11-2; DNA: TGTGCCAGCAGTAATAGAGGCAGGGGTGGCGAAAAACTGTTTTTT; CDR3: CASSNRGRGGEKLFF
J: TRBJ1-2; D: NA; length: 16; size: NA; V: TRBV7-2; DNA: TGTGCCAGCAGCACCCGAGGAGGGACGGCTAACTATGGCTACACCTTC; CDR3: CASSTRGGTANYGYTF
J: TRBJ1-4; D: NA; length: 15; size: NA; V: TRBV3-1/TRBV3-2; DNA: TGTGCCAGCAGCCAGAACAGGGTAACTAATGAAAAACTGTTTTTT; CDR3: CASSQNRVTNEKLFF
J: TRBJ1-1; D: NA; length: 16; size: NA; V: TRBV5-1; DNA: TGCGCCAGCACCCCGTCGTGGACACCCGTATCCCTGGGAGCTTTCTTT; CDR3: CASTPSWTPVSLGAFF
J: TRBJ1-2; D: NA; length: 15; size: NA; V: TRBV7-2; DNA: TGTGCCAGCAGCACCAGACAGCCGAGCGCCTTTGGCTACACCTTC; CDR3: CASSTRQPSAFGYTF
J: TRBJ2-7; D: TRBD1; length: 15; size: NA; V: TRBV27; DNA: TGTGCCAGCAGTTTAGTGGGACAGGGGATCTACGAGCAGTACTTC; CDR3: CASSLVGQGIYEQYF
J: TRBJ1-5; D: NA; length: 12; size: NA; V: TRBV10-3; DNA: TGTGCCATCAGTGAGTCCGATCAGCCCCAGCATTTT; CDR3: CAISESDQPQHF
J: TRBJ1-1; D: NA; length: 16; size: NA; V: TRBV5-4; DNA: TGTGCCAGCAGCTTGGGAACCGCTACTATGAACACTGAAGCTTTCTTT; CDR3: CASSLGTATMNTEAFF
J: TRBJ2-7; D: TRBD2; length: 15; size: NA; V: TRBV5-4; DNA: TGTGCCAGCAGCTTTAGCGGGAGGGCCGCTTACGAGCAGTACTTC; CDR3: CASSFSGRAAYEQYF
J: TRBJ2-1; D: TRBD2; length: 16; size: NA; V: TRBV6-2/TRBV6-3; DNA: TGTGCCAGCAGTTACTCTACGGCGGGAGCCTACAATGAGCAGTTCTTC; CDR3: CASSYSTAGAYNEQFF
J: TRBJ2-1; D: TRBD2; length: 20; size: NA; V: TRBV9; DNA: TGTGCCAGCAGTAGGAGCAAACCAAAGGTAGCGGGGGGTTTCTACAATGAGCAGTTCTTC; CDR3: CASSRSKPKVAGGFYNEQFF
J: TRBJ2-3; D: NA; length: 14; size: once; V: TRBV13; DNA: TGTGCCAGCAGCTTAGCGGGGGGCCTGATGGGGCAGTATTTT; CDR3: CASSLAGGLMGQYF
J: TRBJ2-7; D: TRBD2; length: 14; size: few; V: TRBV3-1/TRBV3-2; DNA: TGTGCCAGCAGCCCACTAGCGGGAGGGAAAGAGCAGTACTTC; CDR3: CASSPLAGGKEQYF
J: TRBJ1-1; D: TRBD1; length: 16; size: once; V: TRBV7-2; DNA: TGTGCCAGCAGCTTGCGACAGGGTGGGATGAACACTGAAGCTTTCTTT; CDR3: CASSLRQGGMNTEAFF
J: TRBJ2-2; D: TRBD1; length: 15; size: once; V: TRBV24-1; DNA: TGTGCCACCAGTTCTGGACAGGGGGCTGGCGGGGAGCTGTTTTTT; CDR3: CATSSGQGAGGELFF
J: TRBJ1-1; D: NA; length: 14; size: NA; V: TRBV7-8; DNA: TGTGCCAGCAGCTTAGAGGTTTCGGGGACTGAAGCTTTCTTT; CDR3: CASSLEVSGTEAFF
J: TRBJ1-1; D: TRBD1; length: 13; size: NA; V: TRBV2; DNA: TGTGCCAGCAGTAACAGGGGGAACACTGAAGCTTTCTTT; CDR3: CASSNRGNTEAFF
J: TRBJ1-2; D: TRBD1; length: 13; size: NA; V: TRBV29-1; DNA: TGCAGCGTGGGACAGGGGTCAAACTATGGCTACACCTTC; CDR3: CSVGQGSNYGYTF
J: TRBJ2-1; D: TRBD2; length: 15; size: NA; V: TRBV7-6; DNA: TGTGCCAGCAGCCCGGGTGTTAGCGGGAGGGCTCCCCAGTTCTTC; CDR3: CASSPGVSGRAPQFF
J: TRBJ1-2; D: TRBD1; length: 15; size: NA; V: TRBV5-5; DNA: TGTGCCAGCAGCCTCGTGGCAGGGGGCGCGTATGGCTACACCTTC; CDR3: CASSLVAGGAYGYTF
J: TRBJ2-7; D: TRBD1; length: 13; size: few; V: TRBV10-1; DNA: TGCGCCAGCAGTGGGACAGGGGACGACGAGCAGTACTTC; CDR3: CASSGTGDDEQYF
J: TRBJ2-7; D: NA; length: 14; size: many; V: TRBV7-9; DNA: TGTGCCAGCACCAACAACAGGGTAGCCTACGAGCAGTACTTC; CDR3: CASTNNRVAYEQYF
J: TRBJ1-1; D: TRBD1; length: 13; size: NA; V: TRBV25-1; DNA: TGTGCCAGCCGGGACAGGATGAACACTGAAGCTTTCTTT; CDR3: CASRDRMNTEAFF
J: TRBJ2-7; D: TRBD1; length: 16; size: NA; V: TRBV5-4; DNA: TGTGCCAGCAGCGTCCGGGACAGGGAGTTTCCCTACGAGCAGTACTTC; CDR3: CASSVRDREFPYEQYF
J: TRBJ2-5; D: TRBD2; length: 15; size: NA; V: TRBV3-1/TRBV3-2; DNA: TGTGCCAGCAGCCAAGGTGCGCCGGGGGGAAAGACCCAGTACTTC; CDR3: CASSQGAPGGKTQYF
J: TRBJ1-4; D: NA; length: 15; size: few; V: TRBV11-1; DNA: TGTGCCAGCAGCTTATCGGACATGGATAATGAAAAACTGTTTTTT; CDR3: CASSLSDMDNEKLFF
J: TRBJ1-1; D: NA; length: 16; size: NA; V: TRBV18; DNA: TGTGCCAGCTCACCACCGGAACGAACAGGGAACACTGAAGCTTTCTTT; CDR3: CASSPPERTGNTEAFF
J: TRBJ1-1; D: NA; length: 14; size: few; V: TRBV11-3; DNA: TGTGCCAGCTCCCCTCAGGGTCGGAACACTGAAGCTTTCTTT; CDR3: CASSPQGRNTEAFF
J: TRBJ1-6; D: NA; length: 14; size: NA; V: TRBV6-5; DNA: TGTGCCAGCCGGGGGAGCTCCTATAATTCACCCCTCCACTTT; CDR3: CASRGSSYNSPLHF
J: TRBJ1-1; D: TRBD1; length: 16; size: NA; V: TRBV15; DNA: TGTGCCACCAGCAGACCCTGGACAGGGGGAGGCACTGAAGCTTTCTTT; CDR3: CATSRPWTGGGTEAFF
J: TRBJ1-2; D: TRBD1; length: 16; size: once; V: TRBV7-2; DNA: TGTGCCAGCAGCTTAGGAGGGGGACAGGGCTACTATGGCTACACCTTC; CDR3: CASSLGGGQGYYGYTF
J: TRBJ2-7; D: TRBD1; length: 13; size: NA; V: TRBV30; DNA: TGTGCCTGGTCTAGACAGGGCATCCACGAGCAGTACTTC; CDR3: CAWSRQGIHEQYF
J: TRBJ1-4; D: TRBD1; length: 15; size: NA; V: TRBV6-6; DNA: TGTGCCATCATGCAAGAGACAGGGGGCAGAGGAAAACTGTTTTTT; CDR3: CAIMQETGGRGKLFF
J: TRBJ1-1; D: NA; length: 16; size: NA; V: TRBV25-1; DNA: TGTGCCAGCAGTGAATTGGTCGCCTCGGGGAACACTGAAGCTTTCTTT; CDR3: CASSELVASGNTEAFF
J: TRBJ1-3; D: NA; length: 11; size: NA; V: TRBV30; DNA: TGTGCCTACAGGGTTGGAAACACCATATATTTT; CDR3: CAYRVGNTIYF
J: TRBJ1-5; D: NA; length: 14; size: few; V: TRBV24-1; DNA: TGTGCCACCAGTGGGGAACAGGCTCTTGGGCCCCAGCATTTT; CDR3: CATSGEQALGPQHF
J: TRBJ2-1; D: TRBD2; length: 16; size: NA; V: TRBV4-3; DNA: TGCGCCAGCAGCCAAAATAGCCGGGAGGGCCAAGATGAGCAGTTCTTC; CDR3: CASSQNSREGQDEQFF